The clone carrying this T cell receptor (beta chain) has ten or more counts. Amplification targeted TCR beta CDR3 regions from RNA transcripts. HTBI primers were used for first-round RT-PCR of the TCR CDR3. TCRdb used MiXCR to reprocess the multiplex PCR reads, holding one entry per CDR3 protein. The sample shows about 290,000 distinct CDR3 sequences, roughly 15% of them seen only once. The sample belongs to a study of T cells in Graves' hyperthyroidism and ophthalmopathy. Looking at the study overall: Upon initial diagnosis and before any treatment, peripheral blood was collected.

Trimming stripped 6 bases from V and 1 base from J, with 15 bases between. CDR1 is MDHEN, CDR2 SYDVKM, per germline. The CDR3 is 15 amino acids. Criteria for exclusion of patients were uncontrolled infection, other autoimmune disease, pregnancy or lactation. Clinical symptoms, serum thyroxine and TRAb, thyroid ultrasound and orbital computed tomography were used for the diagnoses. Blood was obtained at the first hyperthyroidism diagnosis, which preceded any ophthalmopathy symptoms. The clonotype comes from a woman in her forties or fifties with Graves' hyperthyroidism that later progressed to Graves' ophthalmopathy. This sequence joins TRBV28 and TRBJ1-1, with D perhaps TRBD1 (5 bases). The sample consisted of blood. DNA of the CDR3: TGTGCCAGCAGGCAGGGTATTCGAACGAACACTGAAGCTTTCTTT. Translation: CASRQGIRTNTEAFF.